A selection of T cell receptor beta chains follows, all from one sample in a study of control samples from healthy donors and cancer patients. The data were produced by immunoSEQ multiplex PCR, yet TCRdb's version contains in-frame clones alone and is incomplete. The top ten clones hold around 5.8% of a sample with roughly 80,000 clones, just under 90% of them seen once. Sequenced: blood. These receptor sequences come from a man aged 45-65 years in good health. The CDR3 runs from the conserved cysteine through the conserved F or W. A D gene is named only where the DNA matches it firmly. Clone size appears in some rows only: once, few, many, or a class for an expanded clone.

size	V	length	J	D	DNA	CDR3
-	TRBV6-5	14	TRBJ1-2	TRBD1	TGTGCCAGCACCCCGACAGGGGGCGTTATAGGCTACACCTTC	CASTPTGGVIGYTF
few	TRBV2	14	TRBJ2-3	-	TGTGCCAGCATGGCAGGACTTAGCACAGATACGCAGTATTTT	CASMAGLSTDTQYF
-	TRBV5-6	13	TRBJ1-2	-	TGTGCCAGCAGCTTGGATCCTGCCTATGGCTACACCTTC	CASSLDPAYGYTF
-	TRBV3-1/TRBV3-2	16	TRBJ2-3	-	TGTGCCAGCAGCCAAAGGGCGGGGGCAGGTGCAGATACGCAGTATTTT	CASSQRAGAGADTQYF
few	TRBV5-1	18	TRBJ1-6	-	TGCGCCAGCAGCTTTAGTACCACAGGGAGCTCCTATAATTCACCCCTCCACTTT	CASSFSTTGSSYNSPLHF
once	TRBV10-1	15	TRBJ1-5	-	TGCGCCAGCAGTGAGTCCGGGCCCGCTAATCAGCCCCAGCATTTT	CASSESGPANQPQHF
once	TRBV27	17	TRBJ2-3	TRBD2	TGTGCCAGCAGTCCCTTAAGACTAGCGGGGAGCACAGATACGCAGTATTTT	CASSPLRLAGSTDTQYF
-	TRBV3-1/TRBV3-2	17	TRBJ2-3	TRBD2	TGTGCCAGCAGCCAAGATCCCGCTAGCGGGGCAACAGATACGCAGTATTTT	CASSQDPASGATDTQYF
-	TRBV11-2	12	TRBJ1-2	-	TGTGCCAGCAGCTTAGATGGGGATGGCTACACCTTC	CASSLDGDGYTF
-	TRBV29-1	15	TRBJ1-1	-	TGCAGCGTTGAAGGACCAAGGACTCCAACAACTGAAGCTTTCTTT	CSVEGPRTPTTEAFF
-	TRBV9	17	TRBJ2-7	TRBD1	TGTGCCAGCAGCGTAGGAGCCGGGACAGGATCTAACTACGAGCAGTACTTC	CASSVGAGTGSNYEQYF
-	TRBV6-5	15	TRBJ2-1	TRBD1	TGTGCCACCACAGGGGGCCCTAGCTCCTACAATGAGCAGTTCTTC	CATTGGPSSYNEQFF
few	TRBV2	16	TRBJ1-1	-	TGTGCCAGCAGCAAAACTGGGACCGCCGTTGGCACTGAAGCTTTCTTT	CASSKTGTAVGTEAFF
-	TRBV27	15	TRBJ1-1	-	TGTGCCAGCAGTTTATCTTTCGGGATGGGGACTGAAGCTTTCTTT	CASSLSFGMGTEAFF
-	TRBV28	15	TRBJ2-3	TRBD1	TGTGCCAGCAGCCATGGGGGACAGGGGGCAGATACGCAGTATTTT	CASSHGGQGADTQYF
-	TRBV25-1	14	TRBJ2-5	-	TGTGCCAGCAGTGAGGTGGACAGAGGAGAGACCCAGTACTTC	CASSEVDRGETQYF
-	TRBV5-1	15	TRBJ2-5	TRBD1	TGCGCCAGCAGCTTGACGTCGGGACAGGTGGAGACCCAGTACTTC	CASSLTSGQVETQYF
medium-sized	TRBV9	15	TRBJ1-5	TRBD1	TGTGCCAGCAGCGTATCTTTAGGGGGCGATCAGCCCCAGCATTTT	CASSVSLGGDQPQHF
-	TRBV29-1	16	TRBJ2-5	TRBD1	TGCAGCGTTGTGTGGCCGAACAGGGGGCGAGAAGAGACCCAGTACTTC	CSVVWPNRGREETQYF
-	TRBV6-1	16	TRBJ1-5	-	TGTGCCAGCAGTGAGCTACAGATTAATAGCAATCAGCCCCAGCATTTT	CASSELQINSNQPQHF
-	TRBV5-1	15	TRBJ2-7	TRBD1	TGCGCCAGCAGCCCGGTACCGGGACAGGGTTACGAGCAGTACTTC	CASSPVPGQGYEQYF
-	TRBV5-5	19	TRBJ2-2	TRBD1	TGTGCCAGCAGCTTGGCCAGGACAGGGGGCATCTTGGACACCGGGGAGCTGTTTTTT	CASSLARTGGILDTGELFF
-	TRBV2	14	TRBJ2-7	-	TGTGCCAGTAGGGCGAGGCAGGGGCTCTACGAGCAGTACTTC	CASRARQGLYEQYF
few	TRBV18	13	TRBJ2-3	-	TGTGCCAGCTCACCACCAGGGTTAGATACGCAGTATTTT	CASSPPGLDTQYF
-	TRBV5-6	13	TRBJ1-1	-	TGTGCCAGCAGCTTGAGAGTGGCCACTGAAGCTTTCTTT	CASSLRVATEAFF
-	TRBV7-8	13	TRBJ2-7	-	TGTGCCAGCAGCTTAGTACAGTACTACGAGCAGTACTTC	CASSLVQYYEQYF
-	TRBV9	13	TRBJ1-1	TRBD1	TGTGCCAGCAGCGCGCTACAGGGGACTGAAGCTTTCTTT	CASSALQGTEAFF
-	TRBV19	16	TRBJ1-5	TRBD1	TGTGCCAGTAGTCCCGGACAGGTCCATAGCAATCAGCCCCAGCATTTT	CASSPGQVHSNQPQHF
-	TRBV2	14	TRBJ1-5	-	TGTGCCAGCAGCCTCGGGACTCTTAATCAGCCCCAGCATTTT	CASSLGTLNQPQHF
-	TRBV7-9	15	TRBJ2-3	-	TGTGCCAGCAGCTTAGGACACCTAGGGACAGATACGCAGTATTTT	CASSLGHLGTDTQYF
-	TRBV6-5	13	TRBJ1-1	-	TGTGCCAGCAGTTTAAACAGCAACACTGAAGCTTTCTTT	CASSLNSNTEAFF
-	TRBV5-1	16	TRBJ2-6	-	TGCGCCAGCAGCTCCTCCGACATCTCTGGGGCCAACGTCCTGACTTTC	CASSSSDISGANVLTF
-	TRBV18	12	TRBJ2-7	-	TGTGCCAGCTCACCGGCGGCAGGTCTATTTTACTTC	CASSPAAGLFYF
-	TRBV11-2	13	TRBJ2-7	-	TGTGCCAGCAGCCCTAAGCAGGACGTCGAGCAGTACTTC	CASSPKQDVEQYF
once	TRBV3-1/TRBV3-2	16	TRBJ1-5	TRBD1	TGTGCCAGCAGCCAAGGGCAGACAGGGTTGAATCAGCCCCAGCATTTT	CASSQGQTGLNQPQHF
-	TRBV9	16	TRBJ2-1	TRBD2	TGTGCCAGCAGCCGAACTAGCGGGGGCTCCTACAATGAGCAGTTCTTC	CASSRTSGGSYNEQFF
-	TRBV2	15	TRBJ1-2	-	TGTGCCAGCAGTGAAGCGCTTCGGAACAGGAGGGGCTACACCTTC	CASSEALRNRRGYTF